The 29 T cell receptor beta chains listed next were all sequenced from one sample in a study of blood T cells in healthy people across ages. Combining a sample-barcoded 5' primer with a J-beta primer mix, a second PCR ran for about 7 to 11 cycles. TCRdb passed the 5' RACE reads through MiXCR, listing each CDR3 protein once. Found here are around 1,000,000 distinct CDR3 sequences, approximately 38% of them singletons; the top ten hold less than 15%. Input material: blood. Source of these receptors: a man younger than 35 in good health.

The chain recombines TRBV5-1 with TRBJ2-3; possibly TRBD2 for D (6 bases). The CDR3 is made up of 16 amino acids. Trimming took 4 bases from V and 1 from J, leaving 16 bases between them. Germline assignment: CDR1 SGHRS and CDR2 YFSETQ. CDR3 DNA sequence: TGCGCCAGCAGCACGCACCCGGGGGACGGCACAGATACGCAGTATTTT. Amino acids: CASSTHPGDGTDTQYF.

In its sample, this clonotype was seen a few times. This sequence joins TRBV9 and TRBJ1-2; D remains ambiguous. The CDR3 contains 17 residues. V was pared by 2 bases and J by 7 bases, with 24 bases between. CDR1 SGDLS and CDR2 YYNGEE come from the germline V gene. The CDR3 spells CASSVQLGRAVGVGYTF. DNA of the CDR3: TGTGCCAGCAGCGTGCAGTTAGGGAGGGCTGTCGGGGTTGGCTACACCTTC. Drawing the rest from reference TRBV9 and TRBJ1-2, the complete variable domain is DSGVTQTPKHLITATGQRVTLRCSPRSGDLSVYWYQQSLDQGLQFLIQYYNGEERAKGNILERFSAQQFPDLHSELNLSSLELGDSALYFCASSVQLGRAVGVGYTFGSGTRLTVV.

The CDR3 sequence is CSANPGANVLTF. CDR3 coding DNA: TGCAGTGCTAACCCTGGGGCCAACGTCCTGACTTTC. The rearrangement links TRBV20-1 to TRBJ2-6; D not resolved. The V gene lost 4 bases and the J gene lost 2 bases, with 3 bases spanning the gap. Germline-derived CDR1 and CDR2 are DFQATT and SNEGSKA (reference sequence). The CDR3 is made up of 12 amino acids.

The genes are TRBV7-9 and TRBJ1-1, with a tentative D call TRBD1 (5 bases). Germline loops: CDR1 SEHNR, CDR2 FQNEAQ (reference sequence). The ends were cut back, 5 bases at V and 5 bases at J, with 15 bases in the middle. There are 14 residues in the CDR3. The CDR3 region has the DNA TGTGCCAGCAGCCCCTCTATAGGGGAAACTGAAGCTTTCTTT. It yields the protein CASSPSIGETEAFF.

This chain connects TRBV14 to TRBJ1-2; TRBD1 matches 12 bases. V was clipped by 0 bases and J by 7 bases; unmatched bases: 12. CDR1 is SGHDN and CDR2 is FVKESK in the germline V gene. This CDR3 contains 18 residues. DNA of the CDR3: TGTGCCAGCAGCCAAGATCGGGGTTTGGGACAGGGGGCTTTTGGCTACACCTTC. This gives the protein CASSQDRGLGQGAFGYTF.

The CDR3 reads CASSRDRQAEAFF. The CDR3 bases are TGTGCCAGCAGCCGAGACAGGCAAGCAGAAGCTTTCTTT. This chain links TRBV7-8 with TRBJ1-1; tentative D call: TRBD1 (6 bases). Per germline, CDR1 SGHVS and CDR2 FQNEAQ. This CDR3 spans 13 amino acids. Deletions cut 5 bases from V and 8 bases from J, with 15 bases between.

CDR3 sequence reads: CSVRVRQGKGPNYGYTF. CDR3 bases: TGCAGCGTTAGGGTTAGGCAGGGAAAAGGGCCTAACTATGGCTACACCTTC. The chain has TRBV29-1 and TRBJ1-2; maybe TRBD1 (5 bases). The V end lost 5 bases, the J end lost 0 bases, and 22 bases lay between the germline ends. The CDR3 runs to 17 residues. Germline V lookup: CDR1 SQVTM, CDR2 ANQGSEA.

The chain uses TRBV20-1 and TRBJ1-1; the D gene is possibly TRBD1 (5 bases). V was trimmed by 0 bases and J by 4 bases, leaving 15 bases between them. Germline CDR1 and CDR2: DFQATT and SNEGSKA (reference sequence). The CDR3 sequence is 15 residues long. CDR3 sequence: CSARDYGAWGTEAFF. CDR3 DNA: TGCAGTGCTAGAGATTATGGGGCATGGGGCACTGAAGCTTTCTTT.

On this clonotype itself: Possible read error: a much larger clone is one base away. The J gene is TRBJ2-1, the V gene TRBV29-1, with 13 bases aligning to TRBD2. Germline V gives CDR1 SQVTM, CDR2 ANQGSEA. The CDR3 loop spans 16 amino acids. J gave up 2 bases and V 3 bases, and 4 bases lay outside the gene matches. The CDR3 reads CSVETSGGLPYNEQFF. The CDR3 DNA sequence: TGCAGCGTTGAGACTAGCGGGGGGCTGCCCTACAATGAGCAGTTCTTC.

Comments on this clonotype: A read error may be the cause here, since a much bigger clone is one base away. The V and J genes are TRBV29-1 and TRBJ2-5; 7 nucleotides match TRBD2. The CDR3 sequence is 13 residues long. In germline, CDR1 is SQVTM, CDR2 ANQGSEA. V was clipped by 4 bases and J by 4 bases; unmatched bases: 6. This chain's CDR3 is CSVGCGGRETQYF. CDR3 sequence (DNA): TGCAGCGTTGGTTGCGGCGGGAGAGAGACCCAGTACTTC.

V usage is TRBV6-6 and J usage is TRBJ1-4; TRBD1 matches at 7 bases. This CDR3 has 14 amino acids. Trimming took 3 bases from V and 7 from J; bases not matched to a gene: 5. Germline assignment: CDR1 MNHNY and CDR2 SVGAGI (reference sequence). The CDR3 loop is CASSYKGAIEKLFF. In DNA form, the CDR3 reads TGTGCCAGCAGTTATAAGGGGGCGATTGAAAAACTGTTTTTT.

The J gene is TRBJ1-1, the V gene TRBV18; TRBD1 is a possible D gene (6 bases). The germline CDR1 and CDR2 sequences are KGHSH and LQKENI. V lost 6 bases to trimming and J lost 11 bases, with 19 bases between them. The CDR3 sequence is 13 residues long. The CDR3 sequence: CASSHTGYEEAFF. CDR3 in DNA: TGTGCCAGCTCCCATACAGGGTACGAAGAGGCTTTCTTT. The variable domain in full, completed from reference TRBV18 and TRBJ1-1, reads NAGVMQNPRHLVRRRGQEARLRCSPMKGHSHVYWYRQLPEEGLKFMVYLQKENIIDESGMPKERFSAEFPKEGPSILRIQQVVRGDSAAYFCASSHTGYEEAFFGQGTRLTVV.

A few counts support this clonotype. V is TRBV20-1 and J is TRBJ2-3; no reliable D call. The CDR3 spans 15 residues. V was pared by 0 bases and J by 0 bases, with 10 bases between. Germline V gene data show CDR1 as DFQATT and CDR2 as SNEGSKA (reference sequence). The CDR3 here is CSARDRDGSTDTQYF. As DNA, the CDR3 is TGCAGTGCTAGAGACCGTGACGGAAGCACAGATACGCAGTATTTT.

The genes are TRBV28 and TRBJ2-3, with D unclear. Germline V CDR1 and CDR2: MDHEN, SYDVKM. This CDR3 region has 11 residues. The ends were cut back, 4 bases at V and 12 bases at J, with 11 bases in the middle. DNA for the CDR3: TGTGCCAGCAGTTCCCAGGACGACCAGTATTTT. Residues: CASSSQDDQYF. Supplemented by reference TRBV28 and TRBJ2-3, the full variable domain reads DVKVTQSSRYLVKRTGEKVFLECVQDMDHENMFWYRQDPGLGLRLIYFSYDVKMKEKGDIPEGYSVSREKKERFSLILESASTNQTSMYLCASSSQDDQYFGPGTRLTVL.

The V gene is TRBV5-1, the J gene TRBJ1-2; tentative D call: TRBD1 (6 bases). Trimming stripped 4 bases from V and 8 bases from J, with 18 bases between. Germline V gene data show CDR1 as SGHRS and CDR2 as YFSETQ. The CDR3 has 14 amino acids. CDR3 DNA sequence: TGCGCCAGCAGCCATCCGGACAACAGGGTAGGCTACACCTTC. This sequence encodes CASSHPDNRVGYTF.

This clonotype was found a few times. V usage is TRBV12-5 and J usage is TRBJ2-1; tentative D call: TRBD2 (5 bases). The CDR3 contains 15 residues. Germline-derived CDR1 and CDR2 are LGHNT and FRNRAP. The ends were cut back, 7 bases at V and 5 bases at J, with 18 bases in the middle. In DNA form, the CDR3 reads TGTGCTAGTGCCGAAATCGGGGTCGGGGACAATGAGCAGTTCTTC. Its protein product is CASAEIGVGDNEQFF.

The CDR3 DNA is TGCAGTGATTACGGCCTCCGGGGCGAGCAGTACTTC. Residues: CSDYGLRGEQYF. The genes are TRBV20-1 and TRBJ2-7; D possibly corresponds to TRBD2 (5 bases). This CDR3 spans 12 amino acids. Germline V gives CDR1 DFQATT, CDR2 SNEGSKA (reference sequence). V lost 7 bases and J lost 6, with 16 bases in between.

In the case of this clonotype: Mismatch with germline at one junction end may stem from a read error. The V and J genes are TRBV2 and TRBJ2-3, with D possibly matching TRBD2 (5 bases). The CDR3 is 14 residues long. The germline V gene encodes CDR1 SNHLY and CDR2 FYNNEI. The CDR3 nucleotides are TGTGCCAGCAAGGTCGGTCATCTGGGAGATATGCAGTATTTT. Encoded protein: CASKVGHLGDMQYF. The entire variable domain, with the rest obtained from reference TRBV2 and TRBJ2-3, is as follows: EPEVTQTPSHQVTQMGQEVILRCVPISNHLYFYWYRQILGQKVEFLVSFYNNEISEKSEIFDDQFSVERPDGSNFTLKIRSTKLEDSAMYFCASKVGHLGDMQYFGPGTRLTVL.

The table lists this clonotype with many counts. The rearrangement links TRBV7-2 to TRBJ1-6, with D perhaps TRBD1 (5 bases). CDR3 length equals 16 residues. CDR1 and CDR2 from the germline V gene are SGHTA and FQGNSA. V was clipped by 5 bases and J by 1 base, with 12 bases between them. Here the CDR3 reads CASSPSSGSYNSPLHF. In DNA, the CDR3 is TGTGCCAGCAGCCCGTCGTCAGGGTCCTATAATTCACCCCTCCACTTT.

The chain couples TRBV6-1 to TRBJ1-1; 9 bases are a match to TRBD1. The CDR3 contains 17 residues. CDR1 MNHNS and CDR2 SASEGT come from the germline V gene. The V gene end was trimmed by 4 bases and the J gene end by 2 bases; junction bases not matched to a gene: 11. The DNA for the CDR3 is TGTGCCAGCAGTGGCCTCCGGGACAGGGTCCTTAACACTGAAGCTTTCTTT. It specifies CASSGLRDRVLNTEAFF.

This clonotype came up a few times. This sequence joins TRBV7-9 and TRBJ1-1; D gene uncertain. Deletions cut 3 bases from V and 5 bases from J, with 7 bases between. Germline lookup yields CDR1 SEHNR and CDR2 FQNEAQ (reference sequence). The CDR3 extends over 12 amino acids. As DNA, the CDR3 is TGTGCCAGCAGCTTGTCATTAACTGAAGCTTTCTTT. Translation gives CASSLSLTEAFF.

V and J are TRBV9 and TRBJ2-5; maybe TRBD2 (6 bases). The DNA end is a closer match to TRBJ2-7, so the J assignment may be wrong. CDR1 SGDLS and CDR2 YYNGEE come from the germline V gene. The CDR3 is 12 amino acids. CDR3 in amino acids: CALEGRVSEQYF. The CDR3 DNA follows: TGTGCCCTGGAGGGTCGAGTGAGCGAGCAGTACTTC.

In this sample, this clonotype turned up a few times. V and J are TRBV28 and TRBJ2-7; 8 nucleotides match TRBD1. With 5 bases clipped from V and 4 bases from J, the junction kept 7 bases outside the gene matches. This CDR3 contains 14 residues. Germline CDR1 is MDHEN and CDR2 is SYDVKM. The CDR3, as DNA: TGTGCCAGCAGTCCCCACAGGGGGACATACGAGCAGTACTTC. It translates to CASSPHRGTYEQYF.

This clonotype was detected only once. The CDR3 region is CASSQRSLTNEKLFF. CDR3 nucleotide sequence: TGTGCCAGCAGCCAGAGGAGCCTAACTAATGAAAAACTGTTTTTT. The chain is built from TRBV4-2 and TRBJ1-4; D unresolved. Trimming removed 3 bases from V and 1 base from J, with 9 bases in between. CDR3 length equals 15 residues. Germline CDR1 and CDR2: LGHNA and YNFKEQ.

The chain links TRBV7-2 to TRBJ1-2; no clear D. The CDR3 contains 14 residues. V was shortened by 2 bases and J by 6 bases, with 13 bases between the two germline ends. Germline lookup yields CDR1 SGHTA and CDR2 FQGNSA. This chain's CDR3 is CASSLPGGFDGYTF. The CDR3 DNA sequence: TGTGCCAGCAGCTTACCCGGAGGCTTCGATGGCTACACCTTC.

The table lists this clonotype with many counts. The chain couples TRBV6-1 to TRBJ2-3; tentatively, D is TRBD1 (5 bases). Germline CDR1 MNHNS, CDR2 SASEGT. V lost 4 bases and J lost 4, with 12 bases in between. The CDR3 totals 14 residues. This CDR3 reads CASSGRRVPDTQYF. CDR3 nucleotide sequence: TGTGCCAGCAGTGGGCGCAGGGTCCCAGATACGCAGTATTTT.

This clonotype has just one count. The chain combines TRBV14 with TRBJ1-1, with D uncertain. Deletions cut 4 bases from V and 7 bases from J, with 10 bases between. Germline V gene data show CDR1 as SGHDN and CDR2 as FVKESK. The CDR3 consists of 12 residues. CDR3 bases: TGTGCCAGCAGCCCTAGGAATAGTGAAGCTTTCTTT. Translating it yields CASSPRNSEAFF.

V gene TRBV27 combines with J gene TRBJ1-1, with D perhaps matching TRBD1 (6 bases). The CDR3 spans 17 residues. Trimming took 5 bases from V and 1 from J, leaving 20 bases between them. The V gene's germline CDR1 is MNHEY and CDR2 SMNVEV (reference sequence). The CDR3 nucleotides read TGTGCCAGCAGTCCCCGTCATTTGGGGGCTCCGAACACTGAAGCTTTCTTT. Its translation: CASSPRHLGAPNTEAFF.

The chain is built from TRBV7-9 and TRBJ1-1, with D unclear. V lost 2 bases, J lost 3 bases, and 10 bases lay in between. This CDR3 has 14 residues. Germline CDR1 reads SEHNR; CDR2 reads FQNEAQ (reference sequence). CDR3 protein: CASSLKGDDTEAFF. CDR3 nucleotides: TGTGCCAGCAGCTTAAAGGGTGACGACACTGAAGCTTTCTTT.